This TCR beta chain was sequenced in a study of Ad26.COV2.S vaccination and SARS-CoV-2 variants. As for the study in general: Donor was one of the participants in the Ad26.COV2.S arm of the COV1001 trial.

Regarding the study as a whole: Using TCR breadth and depth analyses may have led to underestimated total T cell responses.

The protocol was immunoSEQ multiplex PCR, while the TCRdb copy is restricted to in-frame clones and leaves out a portion. The table includes more than 400,000 clones, 90% detected once. Treatment here: roughly 20 received Ad26.COV2.S at low or high dose, single or two shots; 5 received placebo; per-sample allocation not given. Repertoires come from day 63 after the first vaccine or placebo injection. V was pared by 4 bases and J by 5 bases, with 5 bases of the junction left unmatched. Germline lookup yields CDR1 SGHTA and CDR2 FQGNSA. This CDR3 contains 13 residues. A note on this clone: The antigen is unknown.

The clonotype originates from a person aged 18-65 years who received the Ad26.COV2.S COVID-19 vaccine or a placebo. The V gene is TRBV7-2, the J gene TRBJ2-7, with 7 nucleotides matching TRBD1. The source was peripheral blood, collected in a trial of Ad26.COV2.S vaccine versus placebo. CDR3 sequence (DNA): TGTGCCAGCAGCTCTGACAGGGACGACGAGCAGTACTTC. Translating it yields CASSSDRDDEQYF.